This T cell receptor (beta chain) was sequenced in a study of T cells after yellow fever vaccination. Study conclusions and caveats: Abundant clonotypes from the bulk population could get into FACS-sorted repertoires as contaminants. Detected again after the booster were most primary-vaccination clones, at nearly 97% CD4 and 80% to 90% CD8. Shared CD4/CD8 clonotypes were a small share, likely from convergent recombination.

Remarks on this clonotype: Its antigen is undetermined.

Deletions cut 5 bases from V and 5 bases from J, with 9 bases between. This CDR3 spans 12 amino acids. Germline loops: CDR1 SGHTA, CDR2 FQGNSA. A universal primer site and UMIs were added as TCR cDNA was made by 5'RACE template switching. TCRdb itself ran the 5' RACE reads through MiXCR, one entry per CDR3 protein. This sample carries 300,000 or so distinct CDR3 sequences, approximately 8% of them seen once, and the ten largest clones take 17%. The sequence was obtained from a man younger than 35 who received the YFV17D yellow fever vaccine. V and J are TRBV7-2 and TRBJ1-1; D is unclear. This specimen was PBMCs, taken roughly 46 days after the first yellow fever vaccination. The CDR3 sequence is CASSPRRTEAFF. The CDR3 DNA reads TGTGCCAGCAGCCCCAGGCGGACTGAAGCTTTCTTT. Variable domain in full (rest from reference TRBV7-2 and TRBJ1-1): GAGVSQSPSNKVTEKGKDVELRCDPISGHTALYWYRQSLGQGLEFLIYFQGNSAPDKSGLPSDRFSAERTGGSVSTLTIQRTQQEDSAVYLCASSPRRTEAFFGQGTRLTVV.